This T cell receptor beta chain was observed in a study of OX40 agonist ivuxolimab in advanced cancers. Looking at the study overall: Averaging roughly 60 years in age, with a range of about 23 to 90, the cohort was approximately 83% male.

TCRdb's table, derived via immunoSEQ multiplex PCR, lists solely in-frame clones and lacks some. The profile shows 130,000 or so clones, about 93% of them singletons. Remarks on this clone: Its target is not known.

The study's findings and limits: Compared with others, partial responders at 0.1-3.0 mg/kg displayed clonal expansion among the lowest.

CDR3 length equals 16 residues. Trimming took 4 bases from V and 8 from J, leaving 22 bases between them. Germline V CDR1 and CDR2: SGHRS, YFSETQ. The TCR was taken from an adult with an advanced solid tumor such as melanoma, head and neck, liver or kidney cancer. Sequenced here: CD4+ or CD8+ T cells sorted from blood, sampled in a trial of the OX40 agonist ivuxolimab. The chain joins TRBV5-1 to TRBJ2-1; D remains unclear. The CDR3 protein is CASSLALDVWSYEQFF. For the CDR3, the DNA is TGCGCCAGCAGCCTCGCATTAGACGTTTGGTCCTATGAGCAGTTCTTC. Full variable domain (missing parts from reference TRBV5-1 and TRBJ2-1): KAGVTQTPRYLIKTRGQQVTLSCSPISGHRSVSWYQQTPGQGLQFLFEYFSETQRNKGNFPGRFSGRQFSNSRSEMNVSTLELGDSALYLCASSLALDVWSYEQFFGPGTRLTVL.